This T cell receptor (beta chain) comes out of a study of blood T cell repertoires in COVID-19. Study processing details: Scientists estimated how many nucleated cells there were by amplifying reference gene primers. Here immunoSEQ multiplex PCR was the method, and the copy in TCRdb shows in-frame clones only, minus some. The V and J calls and the clone size are those of that table, but D and trimming were determined from the DNA. The sample has fewer than 200,000 clones, 75% to 80% seen once; the top ten hold approximately 27%. The V gene lost 5 bases and the J gene lost 6 bases, with 7 bases spanning the gap. This CDR3 contains 11 residues. Germline V gene lookup returns CDR1 MGHDK and CDR2 SYGVNS.

Sequencing was done on a sample of peripheral blood. The sequence came from a woman aged 70-85 years with acute or convalescent COVID-19. The V gene is TRBV25-1, the J gene TRBJ1-1; D gene ambiguous. Here the CDR3 DNA reads TGTGCCAGCAGTTATTCAGCTGAAGCTTTCTTT. Protein sequence: CASSYSAEAFF.